This is a list of T cell receptor beta chains from one sample in a study of cytomegalovirus exposure and HLA in healthy donors. Clones were sequenced by immunoSEQ multiplex PCR, and TCRdb holds only the in-frame ones, with some missing. Of around 150,000 clones listed, about 82% are singletons. Material: PBMCs. The receptors derive from a man aged 30 to 39 in good health. Both conserved end residues are part of each CDR3. Each record gives: V gene, J gene, D gene, clone size, CDR3 protein, CDR3 DNA. D genes are given only for firm matches. A clone size is listed for some rows: how often the clone was seen (once, few, many), or a class if it is expanded.

>TRBV6-5|TRBJ2-2|.|.
CASKATGYDTGELFF
TGTGCCAGCAAGGCCACAGGGTATGACACCGGGGAGCTGTTTTTT
>TRBV7-9|TRBJ1-2|.|few
CSSSPRAKQESDGYTF
TGTTCCAGCAGCCCGCGCGCCAAACAGGAGTCCGATGGCTACACCTTC
>TRBV6-5|TRBJ1-4|TRBD1|.
CASSYGDRGSEKLFF
TGTGCCAGCAGTTACGGGGACAGGGGGAGTGAAAAACTGTTTTTT
>TRBV28|TRBJ2-3|TRBD2|.
CASSSPGLPTDTQYF
TGTGCCAGCAGTTCTCCGGGACTACCTACAGATACGCAGTATTTT
>TRBV6-1|TRBJ2-1|TRBD2|.
CASMVGAGDNEQFF
TGTGCCAGCATGGTTGGAGCGGGAGACAATGAGCAGTTCTTC
>TRBV7-7|TRBJ1-4|.|.
CASSSTDSPGEKLFF
TGTGCCAGCAGCTCAACGGACAGCCCGGGCGAAAAACTGTTTTTT
>TRBV10-3|TRBJ2-7|TRBD2|once
CAISVSGLAGGPRGQYF
TGTGCCATCAGTGTTTCGGGACTAGCGGGAGGCCCCAGGGGGCAGTACTTC
>TRBV7-2|TRBJ1-1|.|.
CASSLGSGLAEAFF
TGTGCCAGCAGCTTAGGGTCGGGTCTGGCTGAAGCTTTCTTT
>TRBV5-1|TRBJ2-5|TRBD2|.
CANSLVAGQETQYF
TGCGCCAACAGCTTGGTAGCGGGGCAAGAGACCCAGTACTTC
>TRBV7-9|TRBJ2-7|.|.
CASSLVQYEQYF
TGTGCCAGCAGCTTAGTTCAGTACGAGCAGTACTTC
>TRBV5-1|TRBJ2-3|.|.
CASSSGAGPDTQYF
TGCGCCAGCAGCTCGGGAGCTGGCCCAGATACGCAGTATTTT
>TRBV11-3|TRBJ1-6|TRBD1|.
CASSLVDRGGSPLHF
TGTGCCAGCAGCTTAGTCGACAGGGGGGGTTCACCCCTCCACTTT
>TRBV7-3|TRBJ2-3|TRBD2|.
CASSLTLAGGPDTQYF
TGTGCCAGCAGCTTAACCCTAGCGGGAGGGCCAGATACGCAGTATTTT
>TRBV7-9|TRBJ1-1|.|.
CASGPGANTEAFF
TGTGCCAGCGGGCCAGGGGCGAACACTGAAGCTTTCTTT
>TRBV28|TRBJ2-7|.|.
CASTLSTFHSEQYF
TGTGCCAGCACCCTATCGACATTTCATTCCGAGCAGTACTTC
>TRBV27|TRBJ2-3|TRBD2|.
CASSDGLAGGPDTQYF
TGTGCCAGCTCGGACGGACTAGCGGGAGGTCCAGATACGCAGTATTTT
>TRBV7-2|TRBJ2-2|.|.
CASSLFRGVRTGELFF
TGTGCCAGCAGCTTATTCAGGGGGGTTAGGACCGGGGAGCTGTTTTTT
>TRBV18|TRBJ2-1|TRBD2|.
CASSPPGLAANEQFF
TGTGCCAGCTCACCACCGGGACTAGCGGCCAATGAGCAGTTCTTC
>TRBV18|TRBJ1-5|TRBD1|.
CASSPNRIQAGGLSNQPQHF
TGTGCCAGCTCACCAAACAGGATACAGGCAGGGGGCCTGAGCAATCAGCCCCAGCATTTT
>TRBV7-3|TRBJ2-1|.|.
CASSLTANEQFF
TGTGCCAGCAGCTTAACAGCGAATGAGCAGTTCTTC
>TRBV30|TRBJ2-7|TRBD1|.
CAWSRDRISYEQCF
TGTGCCTGGAGCCGGGACAGAATTTCCTACGAGCAGTGCTTC
>TRBV9|TRBJ1-1|.|.
CAGRGQNTEAFF
TGTGCCGGACGGGGACAGAACACTGAAGCTTTCTTT
>TRBV25-1|TRBJ2-4|TRBD2|.
CASRETGGAKNIQYF
TGTGCCAGCAGGGAAACGGGAGGAGCCAAAAACATTCAGTACTTC
>TRBV29-1|TRBJ2-1|.|.
CSVRGGAWDYNEQFF
TGCAGCGTCCGAGGTGGGGCGTGGGACTACAATGAGCAGTTCTTC
>TRBV7-9|TRBJ2-7|.|.
CASSPTRGAYEQYF
TGTGCCAGCAGCCCGACTAGAGGGGCCTACGAGCAGTACTTC
>TRBV6-6|TRBJ2-1|TRBD1|once
CASSTGTGINEQFF
TGTGCCAGCAGTACCGGGACAGGGATTAATGAGCAGTTCTTC
>TRBV7-9|TRBJ2-1|.|.
CSSSLSSRGVQFF
TGTTCCAGCAGCTTGTCCTCCCGGGGTGTGCAGTTCTTC